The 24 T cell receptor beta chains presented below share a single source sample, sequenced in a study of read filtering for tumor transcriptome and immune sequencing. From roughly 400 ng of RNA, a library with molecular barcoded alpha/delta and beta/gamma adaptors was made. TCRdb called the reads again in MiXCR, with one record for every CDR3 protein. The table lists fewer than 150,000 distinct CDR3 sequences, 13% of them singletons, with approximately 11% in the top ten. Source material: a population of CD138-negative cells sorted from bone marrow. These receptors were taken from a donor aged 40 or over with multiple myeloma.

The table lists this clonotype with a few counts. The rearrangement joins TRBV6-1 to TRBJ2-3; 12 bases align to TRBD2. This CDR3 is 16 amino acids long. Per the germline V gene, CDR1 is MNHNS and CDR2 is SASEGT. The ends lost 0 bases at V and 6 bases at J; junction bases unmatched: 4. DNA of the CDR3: TGTGCCAGCAGTGAAGCCCTAGCGGGGGGGCAGGATACGCAGTATTTT. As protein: CASSEALAGGQDTQYF.

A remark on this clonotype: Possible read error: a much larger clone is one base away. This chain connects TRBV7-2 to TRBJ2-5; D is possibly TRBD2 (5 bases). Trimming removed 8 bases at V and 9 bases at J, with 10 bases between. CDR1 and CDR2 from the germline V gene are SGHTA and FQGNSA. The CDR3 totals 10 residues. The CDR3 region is CASALEAQYF. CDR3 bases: TGTGCCAGCGCGCTGGAGGCCCAGTACTTC.

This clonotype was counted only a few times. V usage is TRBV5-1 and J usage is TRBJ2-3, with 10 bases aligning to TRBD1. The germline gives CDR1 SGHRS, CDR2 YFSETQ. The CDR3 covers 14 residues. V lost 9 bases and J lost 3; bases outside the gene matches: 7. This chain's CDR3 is CATEWTGGTDTQYF. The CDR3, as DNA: TGCGCCACCGAGTGGACAGGGGGGACAGATACGCAGTATTTT.

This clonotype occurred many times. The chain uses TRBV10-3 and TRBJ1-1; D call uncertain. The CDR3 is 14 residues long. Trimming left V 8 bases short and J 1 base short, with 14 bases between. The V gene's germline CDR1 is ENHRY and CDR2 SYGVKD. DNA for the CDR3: TGTGCCATCTCACCCCGAGAGTCGAACACTGAAGCTTTCTTT. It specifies CAISPRESNTEAFF.

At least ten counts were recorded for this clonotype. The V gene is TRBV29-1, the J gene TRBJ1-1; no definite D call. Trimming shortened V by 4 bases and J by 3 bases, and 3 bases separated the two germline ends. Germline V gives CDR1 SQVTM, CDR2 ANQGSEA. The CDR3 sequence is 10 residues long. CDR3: CSVGDTEAFF. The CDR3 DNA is TGCAGCGTTGGGGACACTGAAGCTTTCTTT.

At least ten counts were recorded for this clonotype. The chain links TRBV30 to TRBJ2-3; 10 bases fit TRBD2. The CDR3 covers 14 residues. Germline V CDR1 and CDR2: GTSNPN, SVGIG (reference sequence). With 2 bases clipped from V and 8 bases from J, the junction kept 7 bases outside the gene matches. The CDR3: CAWSSGLAGVTQYF. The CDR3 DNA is TGTGCCTGGAGTTCCGGGCTAGCGGGAGTTACGCAGTATTTT.

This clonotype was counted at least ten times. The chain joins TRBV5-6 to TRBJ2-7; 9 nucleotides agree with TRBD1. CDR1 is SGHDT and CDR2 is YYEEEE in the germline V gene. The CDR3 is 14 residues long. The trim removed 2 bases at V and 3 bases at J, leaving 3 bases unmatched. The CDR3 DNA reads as TGTGCCAGCAGCTTCGGACAGGGGCACTACGAGCAGTACTTC. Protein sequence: CASSFGQGHYEQYF.

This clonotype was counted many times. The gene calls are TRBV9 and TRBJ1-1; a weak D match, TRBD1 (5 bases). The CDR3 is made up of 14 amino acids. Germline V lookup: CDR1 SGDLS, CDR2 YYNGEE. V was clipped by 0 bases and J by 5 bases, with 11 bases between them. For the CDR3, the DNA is TGTGCCAGCAGCGTAGGACAGTTGCGGACTGAAGCTTTCTTT. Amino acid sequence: CASSVGQLRTEAFF.

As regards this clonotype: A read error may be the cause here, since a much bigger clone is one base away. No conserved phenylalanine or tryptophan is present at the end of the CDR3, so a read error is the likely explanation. The CDR3 loop reads CASRASQDETQYS. For the CDR3, the DNA is TGTGCCAGCAGAGCTAGCCAGGACGAGACCCAGTACTCC. The rearrangement uses TRBV12-3 or TRBV12-4 and TRBJ2-5; a weak D match, TRBD2 (5 bases). Trimming took off 6 bases at V and 5 bases at J, with 13 bases between the two ends. The CDR3 extends over 13 amino acids.

This chain's CDR3 is CSAKPTEETQYF. In DNA form, the CDR3 reads TGCAGTGCTAAGCCAACCGAAGAGACCCAGTACTTC. The chain combines TRBV20-1 with TRBJ2-5; no clear D. The CDR3 loop spans 12 amino acids. Trimming pared 4 bases from V and 3 bases from J, leaving 9 bases between. The germline V gene has CDR1 DFQATT and CDR2 SNEGSKA (reference sequence).

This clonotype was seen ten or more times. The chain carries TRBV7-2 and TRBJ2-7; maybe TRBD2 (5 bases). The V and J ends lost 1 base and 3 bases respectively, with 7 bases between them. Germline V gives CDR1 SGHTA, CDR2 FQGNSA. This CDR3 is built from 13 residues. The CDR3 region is CASSLVAGYEQYF. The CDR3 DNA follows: TGTGCCAGCAGCTTAGTTGCGGGCTACGAGCAGTACTTC. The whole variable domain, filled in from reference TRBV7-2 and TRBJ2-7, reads GAGVSQSPSNKVTEKGKDVELRCDPISGHTALYWYRQSLGQGLEFLIYFQGNSAPDKSGLPSDRFSAERTGGSVSTLTIQRTQQEDSAVYLCASSLVAGYEQYFGPGTRLTVT.

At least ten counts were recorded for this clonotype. The CDR3 is CASSSTGGVDEQYF. The CDR3, as DNA: TGTGCCAGCAGTTCGACAGGGGGTGTGGACGAGCAGTACTTC. The chain carries TRBV12-3 or TRBV12-4 and TRBJ2-7, with 9 nucleotides matching TRBD1. The CDR3 totals 14 residues. V shed 4 bases and J 5 bases; nucleotides not matched to a gene: 6.

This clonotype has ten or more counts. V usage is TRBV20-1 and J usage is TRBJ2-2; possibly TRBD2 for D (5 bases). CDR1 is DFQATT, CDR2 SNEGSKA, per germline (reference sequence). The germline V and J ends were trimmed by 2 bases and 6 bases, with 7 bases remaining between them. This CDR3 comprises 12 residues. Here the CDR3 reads CSARRGAGELFF. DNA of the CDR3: TGCAGTGCTAGACGGGGAGCCGGGGAGCTGTTTTTT.

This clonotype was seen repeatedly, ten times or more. CDR3 sequence reads: CASSPGLAGPFTDTQYF. The CDR3 coding sequence is TGCGCCAGCAGCCCCGGACTAGCGGGACCTTTCACAGATACGCAGTATTTT. The J gene is TRBJ2-3, the V gene TRBV5-1; 12 nucleotides match TRBD2. J gave up 2 bases and V 4 bases, and 8 bases lay outside the gene matches. CDR1 is SGHRS, CDR2 YFSETQ, per germline. The CDR3 length is 17 residues.

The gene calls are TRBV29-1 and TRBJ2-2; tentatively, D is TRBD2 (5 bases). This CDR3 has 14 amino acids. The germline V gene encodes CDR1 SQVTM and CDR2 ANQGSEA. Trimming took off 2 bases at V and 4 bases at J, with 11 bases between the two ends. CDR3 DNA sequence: TGCAGCGTTGAACCCGGGGTTGGCACCGGGGAGCTGTTTTTT. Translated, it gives CSVEPGVGTGELFF.

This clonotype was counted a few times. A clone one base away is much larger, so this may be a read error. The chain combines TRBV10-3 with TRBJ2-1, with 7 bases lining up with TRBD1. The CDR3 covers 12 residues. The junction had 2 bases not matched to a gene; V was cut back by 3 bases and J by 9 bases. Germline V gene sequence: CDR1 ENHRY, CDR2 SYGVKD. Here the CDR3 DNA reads TGTGCCATCAGTGACAGGGACAGTGAGCAGTTCTTC. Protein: CAISDRDSEQFF.

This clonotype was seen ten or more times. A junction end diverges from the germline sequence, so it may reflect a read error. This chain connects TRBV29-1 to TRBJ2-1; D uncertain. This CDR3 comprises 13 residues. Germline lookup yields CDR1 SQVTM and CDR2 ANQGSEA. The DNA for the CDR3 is TGCAGCGTTGAAACGGTGAGCTACGATGAGCAGTTCTTC. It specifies CSVETVSYDEQFF.

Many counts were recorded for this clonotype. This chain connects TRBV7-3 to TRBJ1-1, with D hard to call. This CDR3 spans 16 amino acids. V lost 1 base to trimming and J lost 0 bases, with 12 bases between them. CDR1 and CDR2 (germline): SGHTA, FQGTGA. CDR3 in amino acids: CASSLNGREVNTEAFF. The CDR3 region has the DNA TGTGCCAGCAGCTTAAATGGTAGGGAGGTGAACACTGAAGCTTTCTTT.

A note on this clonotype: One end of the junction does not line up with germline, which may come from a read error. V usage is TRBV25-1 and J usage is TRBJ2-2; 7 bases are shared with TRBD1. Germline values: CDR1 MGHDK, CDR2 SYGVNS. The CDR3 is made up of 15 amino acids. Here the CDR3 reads CASSEGRGYTGELLF. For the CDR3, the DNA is TGTGCCAGCAGTGAGGGCAGGGGGTACACCGGGGAGCTGCTTTTT.

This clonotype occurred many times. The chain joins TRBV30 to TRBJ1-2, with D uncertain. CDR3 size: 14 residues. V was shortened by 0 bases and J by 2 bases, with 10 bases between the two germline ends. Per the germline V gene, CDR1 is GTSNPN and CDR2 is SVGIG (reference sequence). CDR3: CAWSVRRRNYGYTF. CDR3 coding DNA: TGTGCCTGGAGTGTACGGCGCAGGAACTATGGCTACACCTTC.

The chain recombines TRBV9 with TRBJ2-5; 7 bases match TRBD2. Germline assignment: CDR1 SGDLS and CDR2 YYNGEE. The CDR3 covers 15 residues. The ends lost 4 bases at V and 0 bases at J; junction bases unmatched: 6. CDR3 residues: CASSTRGTYQETQYF. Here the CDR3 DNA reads TGTGCCAGCAGCACGCGGGGGACCTACCAAGAGACCCAGTACTTC.

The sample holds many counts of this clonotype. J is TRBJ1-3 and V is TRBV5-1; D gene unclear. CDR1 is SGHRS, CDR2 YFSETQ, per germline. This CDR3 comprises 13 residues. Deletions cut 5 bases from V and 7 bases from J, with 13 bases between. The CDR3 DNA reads TGCGCCAGCAGTGAACCTGGAGGGAACACCATATATTTT. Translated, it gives CASSEPGGNTIYF.

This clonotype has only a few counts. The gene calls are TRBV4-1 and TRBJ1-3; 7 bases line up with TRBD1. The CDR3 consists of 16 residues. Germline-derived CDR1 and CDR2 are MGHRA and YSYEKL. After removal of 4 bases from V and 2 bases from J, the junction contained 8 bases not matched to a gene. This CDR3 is CASSPPLGTAGNTIYF. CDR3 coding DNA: TGCGCCAGCAGCCCTCCTCTCGGGACAGCTGGAAACACCATATATTTT.

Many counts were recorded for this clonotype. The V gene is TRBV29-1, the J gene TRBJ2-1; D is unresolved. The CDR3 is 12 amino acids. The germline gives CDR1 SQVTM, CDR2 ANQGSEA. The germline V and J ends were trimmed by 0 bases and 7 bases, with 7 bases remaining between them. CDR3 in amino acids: CSVEENWNEQFF. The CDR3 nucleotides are TGCAGCGTTGAAGAAAATTGGAATGAGCAGTTCTTC.